The 14 T cell receptor beta chains presented below share a single source sample, sequenced in a study of blood T cell repertoires in COVID-19. TCRdb's copy holds only in-frame clones and misses some; the assay was immunoSEQ multiplex PCR. The data contain 70,000 to 100,000 clones, roughly 70% of them singletons. The sequenced material came from peripheral blood. These TCRs come from a woman aged 55-70 years in a cohort sampled during active or convalescent COVID-19.

The chain recombines TRBV5-4 with TRBJ2-7, with D possibly TRBD2 on 6 matching bases. This CDR3 region has 14 residues. The V gene lost 3 bases and the J gene lost 0 bases, with 10 bases spanning the gap. Germline-derived CDR1 and CDR2 are SGHNT and YYREEE (reference sequence). CDR3: CASSSGLISYEQYF. CDR3 bases: TGTGCCAGCAGCTCGGGACTTATCTCCTACGAGCAGTACTTC.

This chain joins TRBV5-5 and TRBJ1-2; D gene unclear. The CDR3 spans 14 residues. Germline V gene sequence: CDR1 SGHKS, CDR2 YYEKEE (reference sequence). V shed 7 bases and J shed 1 base, with 14 bases lying between them. CDR3: CASLEGPVNYGYTF. The CDR3 DNA reads TGTGCCAGCTTGGAGGGCCCGGTTAACTATGGCTACACCTTC.

The V call is TRBV5-1, the J call TRBJ2-6, with D unresolved. The germline CDR1 and CDR2 sequences are SGHRS and YFSETQ. The V end was cut by 4 bases, the J end by 0 bases, with 23 bases between. The CDR3 totals 20 residues. CDR3 sequence reads: CASSTLEWAIRNSGANVLTF. Here the CDR3 DNA reads TGCGCCAGCAGCACCCTCGAGTGGGCCATCCGTAACTCTGGGGCCAACGTCCTGACTTTC.

This rearrangement joins TRBV9 to TRBJ2-3; maybe TRBD1 (5 bases). Trimming shortened V by 0 bases and J by 7 bases, and 15 bases separated the two germline ends. The CDR3 is made up of 15 amino acids. The V gene's germline CDR1 is SGDLS and CDR2 YYNGEE. The CDR3 bases are TGTGCCAGCAGCGTAGAACCGGCAGGGCCGCATACGCAGTATTTT. This gives the protein CASSVEPAGPHTQYF.

The V and J genes are TRBV7-8 and TRBJ2-2; tentative D call: TRBD1 (6 bases). Germline V lookup: CDR1 SGHVS, CDR2 FQNEAQ. With 2 bases removed from V and 5 bases from J, the gap between germline ends came to 18 bases. The CDR3 length is 17 residues. CDR3 DNA: TGTGCCAGCAGCTTAAAGGCCCAGGGGCTTGGGACCGGGGAGCTGTTTTTT. Its translation is CASSLKAQGLGTGELFF.

This clone was seen a few times. The J gene is TRBJ2-1, the V gene TRBV11-2; TRBD1 agrees at 7 bases. The ends lost 8 bases at V and 6 bases at J; junction bases unmatched: 19. Per germline, CDR1 SGHAT and CDR2 FQNNGV. This CDR3 comprises 17 residues. The CDR3 region has the DNA TGTGCCAGCTCTCTTAAGGGGGCCAGCGCACCCCTCAATGAGCAGTTCTTC. It yields the protein CASSLKGASAPLNEQFF.

V usage is TRBV5-4 and J usage is TRBJ2-7, with D unresolved. The V and J ends lost 2 bases and 0 bases respectively, with 9 bases between them. Germline-derived CDR1 and CDR2 are SGHNT and YYREEE (reference sequence). The CDR3 length is 14 residues. CDR3 sequence reads: CASSLSSGSYEQYF. In DNA, the CDR3 is TGTGCCAGCAGCTTATCATCGGGCTCCTACGAGCAGTACTTC.

The rearrangement joins TRBV20-1 to TRBJ2-3; TRBD2 matches 8 bases. Per the germline V gene, CDR1 is DFQATT and CDR2 is SNEGSKA (reference sequence). J was trimmed by 2 bases and V by 3 bases; bases with no gene match: 13. The CDR3 is 17 amino acids. The CDR3 sequence is CSASPSGGPSVTDTQYF. CDR3 DNA sequence: TGCAGTGCTAGTCCCAGCGGGGGACCTTCCGTCACAGATACGCAGTATTTT.

This sequence joins TRBV7-9 and TRBJ2-2; D unclear. There are 14 residues in the CDR3. Trimming removed 4 bases at V and 1 base at J, with 7 bases between. CDR1 SEHNR and CDR2 FQNEAQ come from the germline V gene (reference sequence). The CDR3 region is CASSSRQNTGELFF. DNA of the CDR3: TGTGCCAGCAGCTCACGACAGAACACCGGGGAGCTGTTTTTT.

J is TRBJ2-1 and V is TRBV6-5, with a tentative D call TRBD1 (6 bases). The CDR3 consists of 13 residues. The V end lost 5 bases, the J end lost 7 bases, and 12 bases lay between the germline ends. Germline CDR1 and CDR2: MNHEY and SVGAGI. CDR3 coding DNA: TGTGCCAGCAGTAGGACAGAACCTAATGAGCAGTTCTTC. It encodes CASSRTEPNEQFF.

The chain has TRBV27 and TRBJ1-5, with D possibly being TRBD1 (5 bases). Trimming pared 1 base from V and 3 bases from J, leaving 25 bases between. The CDR3 has 20 amino acids. In germline, CDR1 is MNHEY, CDR2 SMNVEV (reference sequence). For the CDR3, the DNA is TGTGCCAGCAGTTTATTCCCCTTGAGGCAGGGCTCCGTAACCAATCAGCCCCAGCATTTT. This gives the protein CASSLFPLRQGSVTNQPQHF.

The chain is built from TRBV5-6 and TRBJ2-7; the match to TRBD1 covers 10 bases. Germline V gene lookup returns CDR1 SGHDT and CDR2 YYEEEE. The CDR3 covers 15 residues. Losses at the gene ends were 4 bases for V and 0 bases for J; bases not matched to a gene: 4. The CDR3 bases are TGTGCCAGCAGCAGGTGGGACAGGGGCTCCTACGAGCAGTACTTC. Its translation: CASSRWDRGSYEQYF. The full variable domain, completed using reference TRBV5-6 and TRBJ2-7, is DAGVTQSPTHLIKTRGQQVTLRCSPKSGHDTVSWYQQALGQGPQFIFQYYEEEERQRGNFPDRFSGHQFPNYSSELNVNALLLGDSALYLCASSRWDRGSYEQYFGPGTRLTVT.

The chain links TRBV2 to TRBJ1-4; 7 bases fit TRBD1. This CDR3 comprises 14 residues. The V gene end was trimmed by 4 bases and the J gene end by 8 bases; junction bases not matched to a gene: 7. CDR1 and CDR2 (germline): SNHLY, FYNNEI. CDR3 residues: CASSVGRGQEKLFF. The CDR3 nucleotides read TGTGCCAGCAGTGTAGGCAGGGGACAGGAAAAACTGTTTTTT.

The chain links TRBV7-2 to TRBJ1-2; D uncertain. Germline CDR1 SGHTA, CDR2 FQGNSA. The CDR3 contains 13 residues. V was pared by 3 bases and J by 2 bases, with 7 bases between. The CDR3 loop is CASSLTQNYGYTF. CDR3 sequence (DNA): TGTGCCAGCAGCTTGACACAGAACTATGGCTACACCTTC.